Here is one T cell receptor (beta chain) with its context. Its antigen is unknown. Sequencing used immunoSEQ multiplex PCR; TCRdb keeps in-frame clones, though not all of them. The data contain roughly 41,000 clones, approximately 86% of them seen just once; the ten biggest clones take up about 13%. These data originate in a study of OX40 agonist ivuxolimab in advanced cancers. At the level of the study: Ivuxolimab, an antibody that agonizes OX40 (CD134), was administered to the patients.

Sampled blood was obtained at baseline, cycle 4 day 1, and cycle 7 day 1. Whole-study results and caveats: CD4+ T cells averaged fewer expanded clones than CD8+ T cells. There were also nonresponders showing low normalized T-cell clonal expansion.

The sample was CD4+ or CD8+ T cells sorted from blood, taken in a trial of the OX40 agonist ivuxolimab. This clonotype was sampled from an adult with an advanced solid tumor such as melanoma, head and neck, liver or kidney cancer.

Here the CDR3 DNA reads TGTGCCAGCAGCCCAGTTGGGGGCGCGGGGACCCAGTACTTC. Translating it yields CASSPVGGAGTQYF. J is TRBJ2-5 and V is TRBV11-2, with D maybe TRBD1 (6 bases). CDR1 is SGHAT and CDR2 is FQNNGV in the germline V gene. Trimming removed 5 bases at V and 7 bases at J, with 17 bases between. CDR3 size: 14 residues.